The 13 T cell receptor beta chains presented below share a single source sample, sequenced in a study of blood T cell repertoires in COVID-19. Repertoires were generated with immunoSEQ multiplex PCR, while TCRdb's copy carries only in-frame clones and drops some. Of about 190,000 clones detected, over 75% appear once; the ten largest clones hold around an eighth. The sequenced sample was peripheral blood. These receptors were collected from a man between 45 and 60 years old who had recovered from COVID-19.

The chain has TRBV7-2 and TRBJ2-7; TRBD2 might be the D (6 bases). Germline V gene sequence: CDR1 SGHTA, CDR2 FQGNSA. The CDR3 runs 15 residues. Trimming pared 4 bases from V and 2 bases from J, leaving 15 bases between. The CDR3 coding sequence is TGTGCCAGCAGCTCGCTTGGGGGGATCGCCTACGAGCAGTACTTC. Translated, it gives CASSSLGGIAYEQYF. The full variable domain, rest sourced from reference TRBV7-2 and TRBJ2-7, is GAGVSQSPSNKVTEKGKDVELRCDPISGHTALYWYRQSLGQGLEFLIYFQGNSAPDKSGLPSDRFSAERTGGSVSTLTIQRTQQEDSAVYLCASSSLGGIAYEQYFGPGTRLTVT.

This chain links TRBV6-5 with TRBJ2-7, with D possibly being TRBD1 (6 bases). This CDR3 has 14 residues. CDR1 MNHEY and CDR2 SVGAGI come from the germline V gene. The V and J ends lost 9 bases and 0 bases respectively, with 15 bases between them. This CDR3 is CASQTGTVSYEQYF. Written as DNA, the CDR3 is TGTGCCAGTCAAACAGGGACCGTCTCCTACGAGCAGTACTTC.

The genes are TRBV27 and TRBJ2-2; 7 nucleotides agree with TRBD2. The CDR3 consists of 17 residues. Trimming removed 1 base from V and 3 bases from J; junction bases left unmatched: 8. The V gene's germline CDR1 is MNHEY and CDR2 SMNVEV (reference sequence). CDR3 nucleotide sequence: TGTGCCAGCAGTTTATTGACGCGGGAGTTGGACACCGGGGAGCTGTTTTTT. Translated: CASSLLTRELDTGELFF.

This chain connects TRBV7-6 to TRBJ1-5; 9 nucleotides line up with TRBD1. The J segment lost 10 bases and the V segment lost 5 bases, leaving 6 bases of the junction unmatched. The germline gives CDR1 SGHVS, CDR2 FNYEAQ. This CDR3 spans 13 amino acids. CDR3 residues: CASSHGTGQPQHF. In DNA form, the CDR3 reads TGTGCCAGCAGCCACGGGACAGGGCAACCCCAGCATTTT.

CDR3 protein: CASSLEGRQGLEQYF. CDR3 in DNA: TGTGCCAGCAGCTTAGAAGGAAGACAGGGCCTCGAGCAGTACTTC. The V gene is TRBV7-8, the J gene TRBJ2-7, with 7 bases lining up with TRBD1. The germline CDR1 and CDR2 sequences are SGHVS and FQNEAQ. V trimming: 1 base; J trimming: 6 bases; junction bases outside the gene matches: 9. CDR3 length: 15 residues.

The chain combines TRBV20-1 with TRBJ2-7; 10 positions agree with TRBD2. Trimming cost V 3 bases and J 6 bases; bases outside gene matches: 8. Germline CDR1 DFQATT, CDR2 SNEGSKA (reference sequence). The CDR3 runs 14 residues. As DNA, the CDR3 is TGCAGTGCTAGTGAGGCTAGCGGGAGAGGCGAGCAGTACTTC. This encodes CSASEASGRGEQYF.

V gene TRBV19 combines with J gene TRBJ2-5; 11 bases map to TRBD1. J lost 4 bases, V lost 5 bases, and 6 bases had no gene match. Per the germline V gene, CDR1 is LNHDA and CDR2 is SQIVND (reference sequence). This CDR3 is built from 15 residues. The DNA for the CDR3 is TGTGCCAGTAGTTTGCTGGGACAGGGGGGAGAGACCCAGTACTTC. It specifies CASSLLGQGGETQYF.

The CDR3 reads CASSTRTSGGWGNEQFF. In DNA, the CDR3 is TGTGCCAGTAGTACCCGGACTAGCGGAGGATGGGGCAATGAGCAGTTCTTC. The J gene is TRBJ2-1, the V gene TRBV19, with 10 bases that match TRBD2. Germline V gives CDR1 LNHDA, CDR2 SQIVND (reference sequence). With V trimmed by 4 bases and J by 6 bases, 12 bases remained unmatched. This CDR3 is 17 amino acids long. Combining the CDR3 with reference TRBV19 and TRBJ2-1 gives the whole variable domain DGGITQSPKYLFRKEGQNVTLSCEQNLNHDAMYWYRQDPGQGLRLIYYSQIVNDFQKGDIAEGYSVSREKKESFPLTVTSAQKNPTAFYLCASSTRTSGGWGNEQFFGPGTRLTVL.

V is TRBV11-1 and J is TRBJ2-1; tentative D call: TRBD2 (6 bases). The V end lost 5 bases, the J end lost 3 bases, and 17 bases lay between the germline ends. CDR3 length: 16 residues. CDR1 and CDR2 from the germline V gene are SGHAT and FQDESV (reference sequence). This CDR3 is CASSQRGANNYNEQFF. CDR3 in DNA: TGTGCCAGCAGCCAGCGCGGGGCAAATAACTACAATGAGCAGTTCTTC.

The gene calls are TRBV4-2 and TRBJ2-7, with TRBD1 identical over 7 bases. The CDR3 has 15 residues. Germline V gives CDR1 LGHNA, CDR2 YNFKEQ. The junction had 12 bases not matched to a gene; V was cut back by 6 bases and J by 4 bases. The CDR3: CASSHDHRGRYEQYF. CDR3 DNA: TGTGCCAGCAGTCACGATCACAGGGGTCGGTACGAGCAGTACTTC.

This chain joins TRBV6-2 or TRBV6-3 and TRBJ2-2, with 14 bases aligning to TRBD2. CDR3 length equals 18 residues. Trimming cost V 6 bases and J 3 bases; bases outside gene matches: 9. Germline V lookup: CDR1 MNHEY, CDR2 SVGEGT. CDR3 bases: TGTGCCAGCAGCCGGGGACTAGCGGGAGCTCGGGACACCGGGGAGCTGTTTTTT. As protein: CASSRGLAGARDTGELFF.

The chain is built from TRBV28 and TRBJ2-3; TRBD2 is a possible D gene (5 bases). Trimming stripped 6 bases from V and 4 bases from J, with 11 bases between. CDR1 is MDHEN and CDR2 is SYDVKM in the germline V gene. The length of the CDR3 is 13 residues. The CDR3: CASRESGSDTQYF. CDR3 coding DNA: TGTGCCAGCAGAGAGAGCGGTTCAGATACGCAGTATTTT.

The rearrangement links TRBV19 to TRBJ2-2; 8 bases match TRBD1. CDR3 length: 16 residues. Germline V gene data show CDR1 as LNHDA and CDR2 as SQIVND (reference sequence). The J segment lost 5 bases and the V segment lost 1 base, leaving 6 bases of the junction unmatched. This chain's CDR3 is CASSIAGGAETGELFF. CDR3 DNA sequence: TGTGCCAGTAGTATAGCAGGGGGCGCAGAGACCGGGGAGCTGTTTTTT.